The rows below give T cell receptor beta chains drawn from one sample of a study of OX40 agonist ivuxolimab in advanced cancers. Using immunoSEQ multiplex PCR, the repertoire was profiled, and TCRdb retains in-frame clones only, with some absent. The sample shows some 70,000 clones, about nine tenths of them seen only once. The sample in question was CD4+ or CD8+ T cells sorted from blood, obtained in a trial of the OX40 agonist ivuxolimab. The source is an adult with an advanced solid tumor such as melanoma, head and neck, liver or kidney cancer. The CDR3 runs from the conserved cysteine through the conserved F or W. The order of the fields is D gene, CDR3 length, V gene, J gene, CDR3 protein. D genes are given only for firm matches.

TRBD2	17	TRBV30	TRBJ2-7	CAWSVMASGGTGYEQYF
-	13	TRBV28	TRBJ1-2	CAGGGRLNYGYTF
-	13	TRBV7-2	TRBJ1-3	CASIWGSGNTIYF
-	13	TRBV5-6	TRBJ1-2	CASSAVLTDGYTF
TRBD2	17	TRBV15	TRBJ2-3	CATSRARLAGFGDTQYF
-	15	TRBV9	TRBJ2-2	CASRKTNANTGELFF
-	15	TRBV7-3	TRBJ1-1	CASSPTGREGTEAFF
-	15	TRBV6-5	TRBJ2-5	CASSHDSQPVGTQYF
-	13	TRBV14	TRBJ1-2	CASSLGGLYGYTF
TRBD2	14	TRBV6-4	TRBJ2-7	CASSELAGNGEQYF
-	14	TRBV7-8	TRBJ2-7	CASSLGSLLYEQYF
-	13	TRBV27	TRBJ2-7	CASRTGQSYEQYF
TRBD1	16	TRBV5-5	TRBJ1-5	CASSPSGTEFNQPQHF
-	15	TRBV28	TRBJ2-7	CASTSVGTLGYEQYF
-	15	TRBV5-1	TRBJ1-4	CASSLATDFNEKLFF
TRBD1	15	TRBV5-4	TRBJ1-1	CASSDRGQGETEAFF
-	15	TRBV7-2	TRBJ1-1	CASSLGQAGNTEAFF
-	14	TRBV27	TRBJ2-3	CASSLPGLPDTQYF
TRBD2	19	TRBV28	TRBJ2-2	CASSAPGLAGGRGTGELFF
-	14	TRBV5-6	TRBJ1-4	CASSFSTANEKLFF
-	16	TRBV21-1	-	CASSTSPGQSSYEQYF
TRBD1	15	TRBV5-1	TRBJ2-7	CASSLTGTGVDEQYF
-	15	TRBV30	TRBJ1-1	CAWRGRMGMNTEAFF
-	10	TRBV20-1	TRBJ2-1	CSAAPHEQFF
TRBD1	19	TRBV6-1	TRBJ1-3	CASSALLQQGARSGNTIYF
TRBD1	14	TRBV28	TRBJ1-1	CASRSQGAGTEAFF
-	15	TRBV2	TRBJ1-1	CASSRGGQGNTEAFF
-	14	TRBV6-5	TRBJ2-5	CASTAWSGIETQYF
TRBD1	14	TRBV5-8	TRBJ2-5	CASSLEQGAGTQYF
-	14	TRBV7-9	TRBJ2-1	CATRGGGTYNEQFF
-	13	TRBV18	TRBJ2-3	CASSPGSGDMQYF
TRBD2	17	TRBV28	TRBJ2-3	CASSSYSGRDNTDTQYF
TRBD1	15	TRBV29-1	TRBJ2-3	CSVPGTGGSTDTQYF
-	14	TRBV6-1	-	CASSETGRAYEQYF